The clone carrying this T cell receptor (beta chain) was detected only a few times. This entry is derived from a study of blood T cell repertoires in COVID-19. For the study at large: Researchers got acute and convalescent COVID-19 samples from the United States, Italy and Spain. PBMCs, B-cell-depleted T cells, or T cells were the source of the cDNA or gDNA that made up the material.

From germline, CDR1 is ENHRY and CDR2 SYGVKD. Trimming removed 3 bases at V and 4 bases at J, with 18 bases between. The CDR3 covers 16 residues. Sequencing was performed with immunoSEQ multiplex PCR; in TCRdb, only in-frame clones are kept and a portion is missing. Of approximately 410,000 clones detected, 86% appear once; the ten largest clones hold approximately 1.5%. This sequence joins TRBV10-3 and TRBJ1-2, with D perhaps TRBD1 (6 bases). The sample comprised peripheral blood. The TCR was taken from a woman in her twenties or thirties with active or convalescent COVID-19. CDR3 in DNA: TGTGCCATCAGTGACTTACAGGGACTAAACCTCTATGGCTACACCTTC. It yields the protein CAISDLQGLNLYGYTF.